Described below is a single TCR beta chain sequence and its context. The sample belongs to a study of T cells in Graves' hyperthyroidism and ophthalmopathy. Turning to the study itself: Once the initial diagnosis was made, peripheral blood was obtained before any treatment.

V lost 5 bases, J lost 7 bases, and 11 bases stayed unmatched. The CDR3 length is 17 residues. Per the germline V gene, CDR1 is LNHDA and CDR2 is SQIVND (reference sequence). Investigators excluded patients with uncontrolled infection, other autoimmune disease, pregnancy or lactation. Together with thyroid ultrasound, orbital computed tomography, serum thyroxine and TRAb, clinical symptoms were used for diagnoses. From more than 9.5 ml of fresh peripheral blood, PBMCs were isolated. Template material for amplifying TCR beta CDR3 regions consisted of RNA transcripts. When the TCR CDR3 underwent first-round RT-PCR, the HTBI primer set was used. Using its own MiXCR run on the multiplex PCR reads, TCRdb lists one record per CDR3 protein. This repertoire shows 750,000 to 950,000 distinct CDR3 sequences, about two fifths found once; its top ten account for roughly 8.3%.

The clonotype originates from a man younger than 30 with Graves' hyperthyroidism. The chain employs TRBV19 and TRBJ1-4, with 12 bases aligning to TRBD1. The sequenced sample consisted of blood. CDR3 loop: CASSPRDRGLAGEKLFF. DNA of the CDR3: TGTGCCAGTAGTCCCAGGGACAGGGGGCTGGCAGGTGAAAAACTGTTTTTT.